What follows are 21 T cell receptor beta chains derived from one specimen sequenced in a study of vaccination effects on CD4 cells after COVID-19 (dated by TCRdb to 2021 to 2024). Which antigens these TCRs recognize remains unknown. Libraries were made using the immunoSEQ multiplex PCR assay. TCRdb retrieved this table from immuneACCESS and kept in-frame rearrangements only. Not all clones are present; in checked studies, unresolved V genes account for under half, and no reason is known for the remainder. This sample lists 17,000 or so clones; less than 85% were detected once. The ten biggest clones cover 15% to 20% of the sample. The ViraFEST assay stimulated PBMC with viral peptide pools and then used TCR sequencing to identify antigen-specific CD4+ T cell clonotypes by expansion. After around 11 days of culture, CD4+ T cells were isolated with the EasySep CD4+ T cell isolation kit. Convalescent patients had PCR-confirmed SARS-CoV-2 infection between March and December 2020, before Alpha, Beta and Delta variants emerged in the United States. Participants received two doses of either the BNT162b2 or the mRNA-1273 mRNA SARS-CoV-2 vaccine.

Specimen: CD4+ T cells from PBMCs cultured with SARS-CoV-2 spike peptides, collected after COVID-19 vaccination. The cell subset or site label, read with the paper, signifies: SARS-CoV-2 spike overlapping peptide pool stimulation. These TCRs come from a human donor who had a prior SARS-CoV-2 infection.

The V and J genes are TRBV6-5 and TRBJ2-1; D gene uncertain. The V end lost 0 bases, the J end lost 5 bases, and 11 bases lay between the germline ends. The CDR3 has 15 amino acids. The germline V gene encodes CDR1 MNHEY and CDR2 SVGAGI. In nucleotides, the CDR3 is TGTGCCAGCAGTTACTCGGCACGGTCCGACAATGAGCAGTTCTTC. Translating it yields CASSYSARSDNEQFF.

V and J are TRBV29-1 and TRBJ2-5, with D perhaps matching TRBD1 (5 bases). The CDR3 covers 14 residues. CDR1 is SQVTM, CDR2 ANQGSEA, per germline. Trimming removed 4 bases at V and 4 bases at J, with 16 bases between. As DNA, the CDR3 is TGCAGCGTTGTGACGCTAGGGGTGGGAGAGACCCAGTACTTC. Its protein is CSVVTLGVGETQYF.

This clone has a handful of counts. The chain is built from TRBV7-3 and TRBJ2-2, with D uncertain. From germline, CDR1 is SGHTA and CDR2 FQGTGA. Between the trimmed V and J ends, which lost 5 bases and 6 bases, there was a span of 16 bases. The CDR3 loop spans 15 amino acids. CDR3 sequence (DNA): TGTGCCAGCAGCACGGCCGCGGTGGGCGCCGGGGAGCTGTTTTTT. This sequence encodes CASSTAAVGAGELFF. Combining the CDR3 with reference TRBV7-3 and TRBJ2-2 gives the whole variable domain GAGVSQTPSNKVTEKGKYVELRCDPISGHTALYWYRQSLGQGPEFLIYFQGTGAADDSGLPNDRFFAVRPEGSVSTLKIQRTERGDSAVYLCASSTAAVGAGELFFGEGSRLTVL.

The chain combines TRBV5-5 with TRBJ2-7, with a possible D match to TRBD1 (6 bases). CDR1 and CDR2 from the germline V gene are SGHKS and YYEKEE (reference sequence). V dropped 0 bases and J dropped 0 bases, with 10 bases sitting between them. The CDR3 has 15 amino acids. The CDR3 DNA reads TGTGCCAGCAGCTTGGGGACAGTCCCCTCCTACGAGCAGTACTTC. Protein product: CASSLGTVPSYEQYF.

The chain joins TRBV18 to TRBJ1-5; possible D gene TRBD1, 6 bases. With 2 bases removed from V and 0 bases from J, the gap between germline ends came to 14 bases. The CDR3 length is 17 residues. Per the germline V gene, CDR1 is KGHSH and CDR2 is LQKENI. CDR3 DNA: TGTGCCAGCTCACCAGGAGGGGGAAGGATTAGCAATCAGCCCCAGCATTTT. Translating it yields CASSPGGGRISNQPQHF.

CDR3 loop: CASSEAGGHSPLHF. As DNA, the CDR3 is TGTGCCAGCAGCGAGGCGGGGGGGCATTCACCCCTCCACTTT. V and J are TRBV13 and TRBJ1-6, with TRBD1 as a possible D gene (6 bases). The CDR3 is 14 residues long. Looked up from germline, CDR1 is PRHDT and CDR2 is FYEKMQ (reference sequence). Trimming removed 5 bases from V and 8 bases from J, with 13 bases in between.

Here the CDR3 reads CASSLQVVAYEQYF. Written as DNA, the CDR3 is TGTGCCAGCAGCTTACAGGTAGTGGCCTACGAGCAGTACTTC. J is TRBJ2-7 and V is TRBV11-2; D ambiguous. CDR1 SGHAT and CDR2 FQNNGV come from the germline V gene. V was clipped by 2 bases and J by 2 bases, with 10 bases between them. CDR3 size: 14 residues. Full variable domain (remainder filled in from reference TRBV11-2 and TRBJ2-7): EAGVAQSPRYKIIEKRQSVAFWCNPISGHATLYWYQQILGQGPKLLIQFQNNGVVDDSQLPKDRFSAERLKGVDSTLKIQPAKLEDSAVYLCASSLQVVAYEQYFGPGTRLTVT.

This chain uses TRBV11-3 with TRBJ2-1; 13 positions agree with TRBD2. The CDR3 length is 15 residues. The germline gives CDR1 SGHNT, CDR2 YENEEA. Germline trimming cut 6 bases from V and 8 bases from J; bases unmatched to any gene: 7. The CDR3 DNA follows: TGTGCCAGCAGGACGGCGACTAGCGGGAGGCATGAGCAGTTCTTC. It yields the protein CASRTATSGRHEQFF.

This rearrangement joins TRBV5-1 to TRBJ1-3, with D perhaps matching TRBD1 (6 bases). Germline loops: CDR1 SGHRS, CDR2 YFSETQ. V was pared by 0 bases and J by 4 bases, with 8 bases between. This CDR3 comprises 14 residues. CDR3 nucleotide sequence: TGCGCCAGCAGCTTGGGGACAGAGGGAAACACCATATATTTT. Its protein product is CASSLGTEGNTIYF.

CDR3 nucleotides: TGTGCCTGGAGTGGACAGGGAAACATTCAGTACTTC. Protein sequence: CAWSGQGNIQYF. The rearrangement joins TRBV30 to TRBJ2-4; 7 nucleotides line up with TRBD1. J was trimmed by 6 bases and V by 1 base; bases with no gene match: 0. The germline CDR1 and CDR2 sequences are GTSNPN and SVGIG (reference sequence). The CDR3 totals 12 residues.

The chain links TRBV11-2 to TRBJ1-3; D is unclear. This CDR3 comprises 14 residues. Trimming pared 3 bases from V and 0 bases from J, leaving 6 bases between. Germline V lookup: CDR1 SGHAT, CDR2 FQNNGV. CDR3 bases: TGTGCCAGCAGCTTTGGAAGCTCTGGAAACACCATATATTTT. This codes for CASSFGSSGNTIYF.

The chain is built from TRBV6-5 and TRBJ1-4, with D unresolved. Germline loops: CDR1 MNHEY, CDR2 SVGAGI. This CDR3 spans 14 amino acids. Trimming stripped 5 bases from V and 7 bases from J, with 14 bases between. Here the CDR3 DNA reads TGTGCCAGCAGTACCGTCCCCCTGGTTGAAAAACTGTTTTTT. Residues: CASSTVPLVEKLFF.

The J gene is TRBJ2-7, the V gene TRBV5-6, with 11 bases aligning to TRBD1. The ends lost 0 bases at V and 3 bases at J; junction bases unmatched: 5. This CDR3 comprises 16 residues. Germline CDR1 is SGHDT and CDR2 is YYEEEE. In DNA, the CDR3 is TGTGCCAGCAGCTTGGCTTGGGACAGGGGGGTCTACGAGCAGTACTTC. Protein: CASSLAWDRGVYEQYF.

Of note for this clone: The junction shows a germline mismatch at one end, possibly a read error. The DNA of the CDR3 is TGTGCCAGCCGTTACAGGGGTCCAGAGACCCAGTACTTC. Amino acid sequence: CASRYRGPETQYF. The chain links TRBV6-5 to TRBJ2-5, with TRBD1 matching 7 bases. The CDR3 consists of 13 residues. Germline V gives CDR1 MNHEY, CDR2 SVGAGI.

This rearrangement joins TRBV6-5 to TRBJ2-7; 7 bases match TRBD1. CDR1 is MNHEY, CDR2 SVGAGI, per germline. The CDR3 has 16 amino acids. J lost 1 base, V lost 4 bases, and 10 bases had no gene match. Here the CDR3 DNA reads TGTGCCAGCAGTTCTCGACGACAGGGCATGTCCTACGAGCAGTACTTC. Translation gives CASSSRRQGMSYEQYF.

The V call is TRBV7-3, the J call TRBJ1-1; TRBD1 agrees at 7 bases. Per the germline V gene, CDR1 is SGHTA and CDR2 is FQGTGA. This CDR3 is 16 amino acids long. V gave up 5 bases and J gave up 7 bases; unmatched junction bases: 16. As DNA, the CDR3 is TGTGCCAGCAGCACCAGCCCCACAGGGGAGGGGGGTGAAGCTTTCTTT. This gives the protein CASSTSPTGEGGEAFF.

The genes are TRBV7-2 and TRBJ1-5; TRBD1 matches 8 bases. Germline loops: CDR1 SGHTA, CDR2 FQGNSA. This CDR3 has 15 residues. V trimming: 3 bases; J trimming: 6 bases; junction bases outside the gene matches: 7. CDR3 nucleotide sequence: TGTGCCAGCAGCTTGGGGGACAGGTTAAGTCAGCCCCAGCATTTT. It codes for CASSLGDRLSQPQHF.

The chain couples TRBV5-4 to TRBJ1-3, with 8 bases aligning to TRBD1. The CDR3 is made up of 15 amino acids. V was clipped by 4 bases and J by 4 bases; unmatched bases: 7. CDR1 and CDR2 (germline): SGHNT, YYREEE (reference sequence). Written as DNA, the CDR3 is TGTGCCAGCAGCAAAACAGGGGGAACAGGAAACACCATATATTTT. Translated, it gives CASSKTGGTGNTIYF.

The J gene is TRBJ2-1, the V gene TRBV9; D might be TRBD2 (5 bases). Deletions cut 2 bases from V and 4 bases from J, with 13 bases between. Germline CDR1 SGDLS, CDR2 YYNGEE. This CDR3 is built from 15 residues. CDR3 in DNA: TGTGCCAGCAGCGTTCGAGGACTTACTTACAATGAGCAGTTCTTC. It specifies CASSVRGLTYNEQFF.

The CDR3 here is CASSLVYLGDEQFF. The DNA for the CDR3 is TGTGCCAGCAGCTTAGTCTACTTGGGAGATGAGCAGTTCTTC. The rearrangement uses TRBV7-6 and TRBJ2-1; D is perhaps TRBD2 (5 bases). V dropped 1 base and J dropped 8 bases, with 12 bases sitting between them. Germline V gene data show CDR1 as SGHVS and CDR2 as FNYEAQ. The CDR3 contains 14 residues.

V and J are TRBV19 and TRBJ1-4; 7 bases are a match to TRBD1. Unmatched junction bases numbered 4, after V lost 6 bases and J lost 3 bases. The CDR3 runs to 14 residues. CDR1 and CDR2 from the germline V gene are LNHDA and SQIVND (reference sequence). CDR3 sequence reads: CASSGQASNEKLFF. In DNA, the CDR3 is TGTGCCAGTAGCGGACAGGCCTCTAATGAAAAACTGTTTTTT.